The sequence of this TCR beta chain was determined in a study of blood T cells in healthy people across ages. Germline CDR1 SGHTA, CDR2 FQGTGA. This CDR3 has 16 amino acids. Remarks on this clonotype: The junction differs from germline at one of its ends, possibly a read error.

Next came a second PCR, run for about 7 to 12 cycles, which used a sample-barcoded 5' primer along with a J-beta primer mix. Each CDR3 protein gets one entry after TCRdb re-called the 5' RACE reads with MiXCR. The table has 730,000 or so distinct CDR3 sequences, roughly 44% seen once. Material for sequencing was blood. The chain recombines TRBV7-3 with TRBJ2-3, with 13 bases that match TRBD2. This clonotype was obtained from an older woman in good health. The CDR3 DNA follows: TGTGCCTGCAGTCGCGGACTAGCGGGGGCCAGGGATACGCAGTATTTT. The encoded protein is CACSRGLAGARDTQYF.